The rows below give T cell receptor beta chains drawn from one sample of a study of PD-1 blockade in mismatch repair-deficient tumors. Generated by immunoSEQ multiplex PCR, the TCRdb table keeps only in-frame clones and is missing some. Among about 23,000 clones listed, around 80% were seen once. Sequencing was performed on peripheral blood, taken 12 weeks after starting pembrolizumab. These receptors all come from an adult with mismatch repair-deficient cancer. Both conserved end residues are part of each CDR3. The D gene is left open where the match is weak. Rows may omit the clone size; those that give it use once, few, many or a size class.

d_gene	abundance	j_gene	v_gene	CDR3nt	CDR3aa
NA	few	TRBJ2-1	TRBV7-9	TGTGCCAGCAGACCCGGACTGTCTAGCTCCTACAATGAGCAGTTCTTC	CASRPGLSSSYNEQFF
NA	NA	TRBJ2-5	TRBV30	TGTGCCTGGAGTGACCCGGGCCCCTTGGACTTC	CAWSDPGPLDF
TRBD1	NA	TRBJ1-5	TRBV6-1	TGTGCCAGCAGTGCACGACAGGGGAATAGCAATCAGCCCCAGCATTTT	CASSARQGNSNQPQHF
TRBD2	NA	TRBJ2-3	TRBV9	TGTGCCAGCAGCCCCAGTAGCGGGAGCACAGATACGCAGTATTTT	CASSPSSGSTDTQYF
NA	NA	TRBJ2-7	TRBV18	TGTGCCAGCTCACCATCGGACAGTACGGTTACCTACGAGCAGTACTTC	CASSPSDSTVTYEQYF
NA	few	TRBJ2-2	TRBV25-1	TGTGCCAGCAGGGGTGCCGGGGAGCTGTTTTTT	CASRGAGELFF
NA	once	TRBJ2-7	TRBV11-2	TGTGCCAGCAGCTCCCAGCTGGGGGCCAGCTCCTACGAGCAGTACTTC	CASSSQLGASSYEQYF
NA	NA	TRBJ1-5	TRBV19	TGTGCCAGTAGTGCCCTAATGGGCAGAGGATATAGCAATCAGCCCCAGCATTTT	CASSALMGRGYSNQPQHF
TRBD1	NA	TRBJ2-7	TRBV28	TGTGCCAGCAGTCTGACAGGGGGGTACGAGCAGTACTTC	CASSLTGGYEQYF
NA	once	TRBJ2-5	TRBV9	TGTGCCAGCAGCGTTGGCCCCGTACAGGTCAAAGAGACCCAGTACTTC	CASSVGPVQVKETQYF
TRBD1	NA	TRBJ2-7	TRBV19	TGTGCCAGTTCACTCGGGACAGGGACTCGCGAGCAGTACTTC	CASSLGTGTREQYF
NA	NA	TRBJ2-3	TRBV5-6	TGTGCCAGCAGCTTTTCCATGAGGGATACGCAGTATTTT	CASSFSMRDTQYF
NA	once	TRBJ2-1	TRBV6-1	TGTGCCAGCAGCCTCCGGGACTACAATGAGCAGTTCTTC	CASSLRDYNEQFF
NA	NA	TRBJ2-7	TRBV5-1	TGCGCCAGCAGCTTCGCGCCGGGGCCCTACGAGCAGTACTTC	CASSFAPGPYEQYF
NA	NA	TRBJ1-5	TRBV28	TGTGCCAGCAGTTCGGGTGTTGGTGGTAATCAGCCCCAGCATTTT	CASSSGVGGNQPQHF
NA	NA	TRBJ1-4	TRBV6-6	TGTGCCAGCAGCTCTCGTAGGGGGGAAGAAAAACTGTTTTTT	CASSSRRGEEKLFF
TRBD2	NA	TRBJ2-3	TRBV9	TGTGCCAGCAGCGTCCCCGGGACTAGCGGGACAGATACGCAGTATTTT	CASSVPGTSGTDTQYF
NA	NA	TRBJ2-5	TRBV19	TGTGCCAGTAGTCATACGGGACGGGCGGGGACCCAGTACTTC	CASSHTGRAGTQYF
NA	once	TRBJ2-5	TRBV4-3	TGCGCCAGCAGCCAAGCCAGGAGGGAAGAGACCCAGTACTTC	CASSQARREETQYF
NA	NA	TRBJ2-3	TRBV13	TGTGCCAGCAGCTTAGGCCGGGACCCGGACCGCACAGATACGCAGTATTTT	CASSLGRDPDRTDTQYF
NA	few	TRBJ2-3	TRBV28	TGTGCCAGCAGTTCTCTGTCCCCCTTAGCGGTGGGGTGGGATACGCAGTATTTT	CASSSLSPLAVGWDTQYF
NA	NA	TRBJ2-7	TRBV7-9	TGTGCCAGCAGCTCCAGGGTTATGAACCCTAGCTCCTACGAGCAGTACTTC	CASSSRVMNPSSYEQYF
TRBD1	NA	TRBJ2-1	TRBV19	TGTGCCAGTAGTGCTACTTACAGGGGGGATGAGCAGTTCTTC	CASSATYRGDEQFF
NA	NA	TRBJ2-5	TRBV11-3	TGTGCCAGCAGCTTAGTGCAAAGCGGGTCGGGAGAGACCCAGTACTTC	CASSLVQSGSGETQYF
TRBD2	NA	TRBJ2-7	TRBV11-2	TGTGCCAGCAGCTCCGGGACTAGCGGGAACTACGAGCAGTACTTC	CASSSGTSGNYEQYF
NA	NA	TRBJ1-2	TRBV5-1	TGCGCCAGCAGCTCGGAGGGGGGGTACACCTTC	CASSSEGGYTF
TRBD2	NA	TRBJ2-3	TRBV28	TGTGCCAGCAGTTTCCGGACTAGACTTAGCACAGATACGCAGTATTTT	CASSFRTRLSTDTQYF
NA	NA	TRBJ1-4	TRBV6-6	TGTGCCAGCAGAAGACAAACAACTAATGAAAAACTGTTTTTT	CASRRQTTNEKLFF
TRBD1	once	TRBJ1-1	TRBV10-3	TGTGCCATCAGTGAGTCGGCCCCGACAGGGGGGAACACTGAAGCTTTCTTT	CAISESAPTGGNTEAFF
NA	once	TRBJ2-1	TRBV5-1	TGCGCCAGCAGCTTGACGACAGTAAGAGATAATGAGCAGTTCTTC	CASSLTTVRDNEQFF
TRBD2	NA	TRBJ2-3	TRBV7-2	TGTGCCAGCAGCTTACTCGGACTAGCAGGGGATACGCAGTATTTT	CASSLLGLAGDTQYF
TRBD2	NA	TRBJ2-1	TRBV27	TGTGCCAGCAGTACTCGACTAGCGGGATCCTACAATGAGCAGTTCTTC	CASSTRLAGSYNEQFF